This paragraph reports one T cell receptor beta chain. Reverse transcription of roughly 0.5 to 1 ug RNA was carried out with random hexamers. TCRdb called the immunoSEQ multiplex PCR reads again in MiXCR, with one record for every CDR3 protein. The sample lists 210,000 or so distinct CDR3 sequences; around nine tenths were seen once. The data derive from a study of CD8 T cells in Susac syndrome. V lost 2 bases and J 1 base, leaving 7 bases between the germline ends. Germline assignment: CDR1 MGHRA and CDR2 YSYEKL. CDR3 length: 14 amino acids. This receptor was taken from a human donor with multiple sclerosis. V usage is TRBV4-1 and J usage is TRBJ2-3, with D maybe TRBD1 (6 bases). The sequenced sample consisted of CD8+ T cells from PBMCs. The CDR3 bases are TGCGCCAGCAGCCAAAGACAGGGCACAGATACGCAGTATTTT. It translates to CASSQRQGTDTQYF.